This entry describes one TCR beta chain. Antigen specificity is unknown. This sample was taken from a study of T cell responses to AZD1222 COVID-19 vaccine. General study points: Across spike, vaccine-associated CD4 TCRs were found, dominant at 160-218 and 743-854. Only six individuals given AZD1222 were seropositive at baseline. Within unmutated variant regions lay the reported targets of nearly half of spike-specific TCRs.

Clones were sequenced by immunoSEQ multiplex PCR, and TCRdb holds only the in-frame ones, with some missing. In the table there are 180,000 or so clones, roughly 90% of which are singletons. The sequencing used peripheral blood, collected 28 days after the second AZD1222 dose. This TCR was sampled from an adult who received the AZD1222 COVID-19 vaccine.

The CDR3 sequence: CVEGGGTEAFF. The CDR3 nucleotides are TGTGTTGAAGGAGGGGGAACTGAAGCTTTCTTT. This rearrangement joins TRBV9 to TRBJ1-1, with a possible D match to TRBD1 (6 bases). The CDR3 is 11 residues long. Germline V gene sequence: CDR1 SGDLS, CDR2 YYNGEE.